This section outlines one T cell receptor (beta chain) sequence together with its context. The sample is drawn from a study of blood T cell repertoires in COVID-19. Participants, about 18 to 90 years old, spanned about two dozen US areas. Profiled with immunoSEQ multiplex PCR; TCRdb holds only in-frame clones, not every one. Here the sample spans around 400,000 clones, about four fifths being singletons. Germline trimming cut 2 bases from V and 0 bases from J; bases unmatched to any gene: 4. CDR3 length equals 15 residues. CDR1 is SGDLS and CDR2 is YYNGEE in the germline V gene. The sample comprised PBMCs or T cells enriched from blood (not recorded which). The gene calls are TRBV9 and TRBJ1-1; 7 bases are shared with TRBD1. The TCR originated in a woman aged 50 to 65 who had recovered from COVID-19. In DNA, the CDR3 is TGTGCCAGCAGCGTCGGACAGGCAATGAACACTGAAGCTTTCTTT. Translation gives CASSVGQAMNTEAFF.